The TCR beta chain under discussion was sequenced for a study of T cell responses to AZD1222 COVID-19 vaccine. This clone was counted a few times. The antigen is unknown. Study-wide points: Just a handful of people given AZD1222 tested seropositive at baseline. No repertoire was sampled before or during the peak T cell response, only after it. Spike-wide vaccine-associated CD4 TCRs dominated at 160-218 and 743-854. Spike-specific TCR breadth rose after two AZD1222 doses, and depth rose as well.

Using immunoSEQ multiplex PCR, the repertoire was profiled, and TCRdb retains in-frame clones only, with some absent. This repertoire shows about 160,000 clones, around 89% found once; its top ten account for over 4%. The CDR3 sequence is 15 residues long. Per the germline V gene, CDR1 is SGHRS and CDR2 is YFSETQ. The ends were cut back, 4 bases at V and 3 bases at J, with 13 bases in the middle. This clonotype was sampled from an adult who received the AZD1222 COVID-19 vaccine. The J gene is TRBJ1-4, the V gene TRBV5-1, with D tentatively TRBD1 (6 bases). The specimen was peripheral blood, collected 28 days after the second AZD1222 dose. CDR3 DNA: TGCGCCAGCAGCGCTAGTAAGGGGGCTAATGAAAAACTGTTTTTT. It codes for CASSASKGANEKLFF.